The clone carrying this T cell receptor (beta chain) was counted once. The sample is drawn from a study of shared clonotypes between healthy human individuals. Germline loops: CDR1 MDHEN, CDR2 SYDVKM. CDR3 size: 17 residues. J gave up 8 bases and V 2 bases, and 13 bases lay outside the gene matches. Assay: immunoSEQ multiplex PCR; the TCRdb copy retains only in-frame clones and omits some. The data hold some 2.1 million clones, with around 93% observed a single time. Terminally differentiated effector memory CD45RA+ cells were left out of the naive CD8 fraction, which was CD45RO-negative and positively selected for CCR7.

The sample taken for sequencing was naive CD8+ T cells from PBMCs. This clonotype originated in a man between 18 and 35 years old in good health. Some clones in this sample may be carry-over from other donors' samples. V gene TRBV28 combines with J gene TRBJ2-1, with 9 nucleotides matching TRBD2. This CDR3 is CASSLRGWREGNDEQFF. The CDR3, as DNA: TGTGCCAGCAGTTTACGGGGATGGCGGGAGGGCAACGATGAGCAGTTCTTC.